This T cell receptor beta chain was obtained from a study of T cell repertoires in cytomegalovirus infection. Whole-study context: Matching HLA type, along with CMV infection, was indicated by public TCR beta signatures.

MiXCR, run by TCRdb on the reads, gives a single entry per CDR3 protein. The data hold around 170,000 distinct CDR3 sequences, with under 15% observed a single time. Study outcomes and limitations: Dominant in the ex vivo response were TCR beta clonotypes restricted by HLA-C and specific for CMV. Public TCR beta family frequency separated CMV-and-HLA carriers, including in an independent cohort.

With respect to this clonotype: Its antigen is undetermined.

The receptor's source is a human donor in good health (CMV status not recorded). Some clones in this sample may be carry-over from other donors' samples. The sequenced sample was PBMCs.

In nucleotides, the CDR3 is TGCAGTGCTAACCGCCGGGACAGGAGCTCCTACGAGCAGTACTTC. This translates into CSANRRDRSSYEQYF. This chain uses TRBV20-1 with TRBJ2-7, with 8 bases fitting TRBD1. From germline, CDR1 is DFQATT and CDR2 SNEGSKA (reference sequence). V shed 4 bases and J 0 bases; nucleotides not matched to a gene: 8. The CDR3 covers 15 residues.